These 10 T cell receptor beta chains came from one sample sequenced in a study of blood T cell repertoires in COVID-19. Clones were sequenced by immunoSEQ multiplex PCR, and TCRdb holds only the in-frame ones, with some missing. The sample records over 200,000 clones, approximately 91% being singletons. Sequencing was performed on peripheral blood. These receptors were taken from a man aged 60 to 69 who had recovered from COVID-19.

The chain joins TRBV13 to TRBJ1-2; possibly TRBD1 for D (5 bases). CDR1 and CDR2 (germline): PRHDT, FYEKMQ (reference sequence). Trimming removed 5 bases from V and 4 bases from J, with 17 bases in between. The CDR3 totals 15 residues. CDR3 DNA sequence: TGTGCCAGCAGCCCTAGTTGGGGCACGAGCTATGGCTACACCTTC. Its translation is CASSPSWGTSYGYTF.

CDR3 in amino acids: CASGLVRSQGNYEQYF. The DNA for the CDR3 is TGTGCTAGTGGTTTGGTACGATCACAGGGCAACTACGAGCAGTACTTC. This sequence joins TRBV12-5 and TRBJ2-7; TRBD1 is a possible D gene (6 bases). This CDR3 has 16 residues. V lost 0 bases, J lost 3 bases, and 15 bases lay in between. Germline CDR1 LGHNT, CDR2 FRNRAP.

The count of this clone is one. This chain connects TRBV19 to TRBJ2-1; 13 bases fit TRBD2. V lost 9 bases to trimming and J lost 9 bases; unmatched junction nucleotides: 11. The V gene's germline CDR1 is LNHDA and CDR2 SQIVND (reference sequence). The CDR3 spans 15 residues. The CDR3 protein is CASQPGLAGKVEQFF. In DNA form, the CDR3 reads TGTGCCAGCCAACCGGGACTAGCGGGAAAGGTTGAGCAGTTCTTC.

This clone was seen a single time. The CDR3 DNA reads TGTGCCAGCAGTTTACCCGCGGGTGTCACAGATACGCAGTATTTT. Residues: CASSLPAGVTDTQYF. The genes are TRBV28 and TRBJ2-3; D may be TRBD2 (5 bases). V was pared by 2 bases and J by 2 bases, with 11 bases between. Germline values: CDR1 MDHEN, CDR2 SYDVKM. The CDR3 is 15 amino acids. The variable domain in full, completed from reference TRBV28 and TRBJ2-3, reads DVKVTQSSRYLVKRTGEKVFLECVQDMDHENMFWYRQDPGLGLRLIYFSYDVKMKEKGDIPEGYSVSREKKERFSLILESASTNQTSMYLCASSLPAGVTDTQYFGPGTRLTVL.

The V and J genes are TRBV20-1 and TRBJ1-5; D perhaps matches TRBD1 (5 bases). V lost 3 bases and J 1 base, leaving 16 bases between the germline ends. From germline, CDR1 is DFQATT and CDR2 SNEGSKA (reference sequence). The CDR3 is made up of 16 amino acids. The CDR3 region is CSASTLGGTSNQPQHF. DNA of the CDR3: TGCAGTGCTAGTACACTAGGAGGGACCAGCAATCAGCCCCAGCATTTT.

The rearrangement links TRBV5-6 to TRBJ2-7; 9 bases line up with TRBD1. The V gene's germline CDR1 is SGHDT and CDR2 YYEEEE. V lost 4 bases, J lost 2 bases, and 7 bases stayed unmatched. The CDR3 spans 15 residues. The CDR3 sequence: CASSIAGTGTYEQYF. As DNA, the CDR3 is TGTGCCAGCAGCATCGCCGGGACAGGGACCTACGAGCAGTACTTC.

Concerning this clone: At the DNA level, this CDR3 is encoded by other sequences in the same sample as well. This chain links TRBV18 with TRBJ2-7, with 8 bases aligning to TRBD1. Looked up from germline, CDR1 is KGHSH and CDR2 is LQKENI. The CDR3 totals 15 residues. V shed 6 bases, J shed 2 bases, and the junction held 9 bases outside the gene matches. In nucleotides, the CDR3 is TGTGCCAGCTCGCGTGGACAGGGATTAACCTACGAGCAGTACTTC. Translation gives CASSRGQGLTYEQYF.

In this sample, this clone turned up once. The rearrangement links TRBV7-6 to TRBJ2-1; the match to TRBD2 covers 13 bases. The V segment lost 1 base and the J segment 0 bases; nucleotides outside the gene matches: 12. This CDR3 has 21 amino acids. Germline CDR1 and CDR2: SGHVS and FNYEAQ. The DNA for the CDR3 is TGTGCCAGCAGCTTAGAAGCCCCGGGACTAGCGGGACCGAGCTCCTACAATGAGCAGTTCTTC. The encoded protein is CASSLEAPGLAGPSSYNEQFF.

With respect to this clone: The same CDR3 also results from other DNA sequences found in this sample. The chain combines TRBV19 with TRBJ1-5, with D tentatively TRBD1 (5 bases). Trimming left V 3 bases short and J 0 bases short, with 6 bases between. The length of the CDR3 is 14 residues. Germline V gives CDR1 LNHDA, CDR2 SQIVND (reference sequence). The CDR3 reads CASSIDSSNQPQHF. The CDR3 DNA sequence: TGTGCCAGTAGTATCGACAGTAGCAATCAGCCCCAGCATTTT.

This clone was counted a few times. The CDR3 sequence: CASSPEAGGAGANVLTF. CDR3 in DNA: TGCGCCAGCAGCCCGGAGGCAGGGGGCGCTGGGGCCAACGTCCTGACTTTC. The rearrangement uses TRBV5-1 and TRBJ2-6; 8 bases fit TRBD1. The CDR3 loop spans 17 amino acids. Germline CDR1 SGHRS, CDR2 YFSETQ. J lost 2 bases, V lost 4 bases, and 8 bases had no gene match.